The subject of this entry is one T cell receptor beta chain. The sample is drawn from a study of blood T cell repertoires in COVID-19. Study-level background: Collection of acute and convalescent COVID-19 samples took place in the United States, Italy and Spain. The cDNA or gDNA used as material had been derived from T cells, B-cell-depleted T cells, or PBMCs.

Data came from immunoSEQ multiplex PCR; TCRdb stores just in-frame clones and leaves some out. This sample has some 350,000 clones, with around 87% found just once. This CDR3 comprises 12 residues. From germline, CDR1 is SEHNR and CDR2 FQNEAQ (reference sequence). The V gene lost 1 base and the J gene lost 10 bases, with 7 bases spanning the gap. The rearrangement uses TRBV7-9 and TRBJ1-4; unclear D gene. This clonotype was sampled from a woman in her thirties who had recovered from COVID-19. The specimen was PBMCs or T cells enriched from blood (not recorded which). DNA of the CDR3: TGTGCCAGCAGCTTAGTTCGCGGAAAACTGTTTTTT. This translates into CASSLVRGKLFF.